The TCR beta chain under discussion was sequenced for a study of T cell repertoires in cytomegalovirus infection. Each CDR3 protein is one row after TCRdb ran MiXCR on the reads. The sample yields about 260,000 distinct CDR3 sequences, roughly 13% seen once. This clonotype was seen ten or more times. CDR3 length: 17 residues. V was trimmed by 6 bases and J by 1 base, leaving 22 bases between them. Germline-derived CDR1 and CDR2 are DFQATT and SNEGSKA (reference sequence). The sequencing input was PBMCs. The chain couples TRBV20-1 to TRBJ1-5; the D is unclear. The sequence came from a human donor in good health (CMV status not recorded). Some clones in this sample may be carry-over from other donors' samples. CDR3 in amino acids: CSASPKFRAASNQPQHF. The CDR3 DNA is TGCAGTGCCAGCCCCAAGTTTCGGGCGGCCAGCAATCAGCCCCAGCATTTT.